This TCR beta chain is drawn from a study of CD8 T cells in Susac syndrome. With random hexamers, reverse transcription was performed on about 0.45 to 1 ug of RNA. Amplification of TCR beta CDR3 was carried out by immunoSEQ multiplex PCR, which covered 54 Vbeta and 13 Jbeta segments. TCRdb re-analysed the immunoSEQ multiplex PCR reads in MiXCR, keeping a single row per CDR3 protein. The sample includes roughly 120,000 distinct CDR3 sequences, approximately 96% seen only once; the top ten take more than 0.095%. Germline V CDR1 and CDR2: MDHEN, SYDVKM. This CDR3 comprises 14 residues. V lost 2 bases and J lost 0, with 7 bases in between.

This clonotype originated in a human donor in good health. This chain connects TRBV28 to TRBJ1-1; D ambiguous. The source material was CD4+ T cells from PBMCs. CDR3 coding DNA: TGTGCCAGCAGTTTAGGGAGAGTGAACACTGAAGCTTTCTTT. Protein product: CASSLGRVNTEAFF.